Listed below are T cell receptor beta chains from one sample, sequenced in a study of T cell repertoires in cytomegalovirus infection. Antigen specificity for these receptors is unknown. Each CDR3 protein gets one entry after TCRdb re-called the reads with MiXCR. The sample carries 600,000 to 700,000 distinct CDR3 sequences, approximately 33% recorded once. This material consisted of cultured PBMCs, taken from culture after CMV antigen stimulation. All receptors come from a human donor in good health (CMV status not recorded). Some clones in this sample may be carry-over from other donors' samples. The CDR3 runs from the conserved cysteine through the conserved F or W. A D gene is named only where the DNA matches it firmly. Only some rows state a clone size, as once, few, many or a class for expanded clones.

size: .; D: .; J: TRBJ2-7; V: TRBV27; DNA: TGTGCCAGCAGTTTATATAGGCCTCCTAACTACGAGCAGTACTTC; CDR3: CASSLYRPPNYEQYF
size: .; D: .; J: TRBJ1-5; V: TRBV29-1; DNA: TGCAGCGTCTCCACCGGGACGCTCAATCAGCCCCAGCATTTT; CDR3: CSVSTGTLNQPQHF
size: .; D: .; J: TRBJ2-3; V: TRBV6-1; DNA: TGTGCCAGCAGTGAGCCCGGATATACGCAGTATTTT; CDR3: CASSEPGYTQYF
size: .; D: .; J: TRBJ2-7; V: TRBV12-3/TRBV12-4; DNA: TGTGCCAGCAGTCCCGTTGGAGCCTACGAGCAGTACTTC; CDR3: CASSPVGAYEQYF
size: once; D: .; J: TRBJ2-2; V: TRBV12-3/TRBV12-4; DNA: TGTGCCAGCGGGGGAGAAAGGGGGGCGAACACCGGGGAGCTGTTTTTT; CDR3: CASGGERGANTGELFF
size: .; D: TRBD2; J: TRBJ2-3; V: TRBV3-1; DNA: TGTGCCAGCAGCCGGCTACTAGCGGCCACAGATACGCAGTATTTT; CDR3: CASSRLLAATDTQYF
size: many; D: TRBD2; J: TRBJ2-3; V: TRBV7-8; DNA: TGTGCCAGCAGCTCCCACAGACTAGCGGTCCACCCGCAGTATTTT; CDR3: CASSSHRLAVHPQYF
size: few; D: .; J: TRBJ2-5; V: TRBV28; DNA: TGTGCCAGCAGTTTTCAACTCCAAGAGACCCAGTACTTC; CDR3: CASSFQLQETQYF
size: .; D: TRBD1; J: TRBJ1-1; V: TRBV27; DNA: TGTGCCAGCAGTCGGACAGGGTTGTACACTGAAGCTTTCTTT; CDR3: CASSRTGLYTEAFF
size: few; D: .; J: TRBJ1-2; V: TRBV6-1; DNA: TGTGCCAGCTCACCACAGGGTGAAGATGGCTACACCTTC; CDR3: CASSPQGEDGYTF
size: .; D: .; J: TRBJ2-7; V: TRBV12-3/TRBV12-4; DNA: TGTGCCAGCAGTTTCGGGCCCTACGAGCAGTACTTC; CDR3: CASSFGPYEQYF
size: .; D: .; J: TRBJ2-2; V: TRBV28; DNA: TGTGCAGTCGGTGGCGGGACAGCTGGGGAGCTGTTTTTT; CDR3: CAVGGGTAGELFF
size: .; D: .; J: TRBJ2-7; V: TRBV4-1; DNA: TGTGCCAGCAGCCAAGTGGGCGTGCGAGACCGCGCCTACGAGCAGTACTTC; CDR3: CASSQVGVRDRAYEQYF
size: many; D: .; J: TRBJ2-7; V: TRBV7-8; DNA: TGTGCCAGCAGCTTAGAGGCAGGTACCTACGAGCAGTACTTC; CDR3: CASSLEAGTYEQYF
size: .; D: TRBD2; J: TRBJ2-5; V: TRBV7-4; DNA: TGTGCCAGCAGCTTAAGCGGGGGTAATATGGAGACCCAGTACTTC; CDR3: CASSLSGGNMETQYF
size: .; D: .; J: TRBJ1-4; V: TRBV7-4; DNA: TGTGCCAGCACGTTACCCCCCGGGGAAAAACTGTTTTTT; CDR3: CASTLPPGEKLFF
size: few; D: .; J: TRBJ1-2; V: TRBV4-2; DNA: TGTGCCAGCAGCCCCCGACAAAGCGAGGCCTATGGCTACACCTTC; CDR3: CASSPRQSEAYGYTF
size: many; D: .; J: TRBJ2-1; V: TRBV7-2; DNA: TGTGCCAGCAGCTTAAGGACGGGGGGCCCATATGAGCAGTTCTTC; CDR3: CASSLRTGGPYEQFF
size: .; D: .; J: TRBJ1-3; V: TRBV7-6; DNA: TGTGCCAGCAGCTTCTCTGCGGGAGGAAACACCATATATTTT; CDR3: CASSFSAGGNTIYF
size: few; D: .; J: TRBJ2-1; V: TRBV5-4; DNA: TGTGCCAGCAGCTTAGATCCGGGAATCAACAATGAGCAGTTCTTC; CDR3: CASSLDPGINNEQFF
size: .; D: TRBD2; J: TRBJ2-1; V: TRBV7-6; DNA: TGTGCCAGCAGCTTAGCGCCTAGCGGGGGAGGCTGGGAGCAGTTCTTC; CDR3: CASSLAPSGGGWEQFF
size: .; D: .; J: TRBJ1-3; V: TRBV28; DNA: TGTGCCAGCAGTTTATTTCGTCGAATCTCTGGAAACACCATATATTTT; CDR3: CASSLFRRISGNTIYF
size: many; D: .; J: TRBJ2-7; V: TRBV7-2; DNA: TGTGCCAGCAGCTTAGTGCAGGGCGGCCACGAGCAGTACTTC; CDR3: CASSLVQGGHEQYF
size: few; D: .; J: TRBJ2-1; V: TRBV7-6; DNA: TGTGCCAGCAGCTTTAGCGAGAATGAGCAGTTCTTC; CDR3: CASSFSENEQFF
size: few; D: .; J: TRBJ1-1; V: TRBV4-1; DNA: TGCGCCAGCAGCCAAGATCCCCAGGCCGGTAACACTGAAGCTTTCTTT; CDR3: CASSQDPQAGNTEAFF
size: .; D: .; J: TRBJ2-4; V: TRBV20-1; DNA: TGCAGTGCTAGAGATTGGAAGAAAAACATTCAGTACTTC; CDR3: CSARDWKKNIQYF
size: .; D: .; J: TRBJ2-7; V: TRBV27; DNA: TGTGCCAGCAGTTTCAGGGGGGGACTCTACGAGCAGTACTTC; CDR3: CASSFRGGLYEQYF
size: few; D: .; J: TRBJ1-5; V: TRBV20-1; DNA: TGCAGTGCTAGAGAGACAGGTGACGTGCCCCAGCATTTT; CDR3: CSARETGDVPQHF
size: many; D: TRBD2; J: TRBJ2-1; V: TRBV7-2; DNA: TGTGCCAGCAGCTTTAGCGGGAGCGGGGACAATGAGCAGTTCTTC; CDR3: CASSFSGSGDNEQFF
size: .; D: .; J: TRBJ1-1; V: TRBV27; DNA: TGTGCCAGCAGTTTATGGGACCCGAACGGGGTAGCTTTCTTT; CDR3: CASSLWDPNGVAFF
size: many; D: .; J: TRBJ2-5; V: TRBV7-2; DNA: TGTGCCAGCAGCTCGCAGGGGGGGAGAGAGACCCAGTACTTC; CDR3: CASSSQGGRETQYF
size: .; D: TRBD2; J: TRBJ2-2; V: TRBV12-3/TRBV12-4; DNA: TGTGCCAGCAGTACCGGGACTAGAGTGGCCGGGGAGCTGTTTTTT; CDR3: CASSTGTRVAGELFF
size: many; D: .; J: TRBJ1-2; V: TRBV7-8; DNA: TGTGCCAGCAGCTTTCCGGGGCATAGGGGCTACACCTTC; CDR3: CASSFPGHRGYTF
size: few; D: TRBD2; J: TRBJ2-5; V: TRBV12-3/TRBV12-4; DNA: TGTGCCAGCAGAGGGCTAGCGGGGGGGTATGAGACCCAGTACTTC; CDR3: CASRGLAGGYETQYF
size: .; D: TRBD2; J: TRBJ2-5; V: TRBV5-3; DNA: TGTGCCAGCAGCTCAAGGACTAGCGGGTTCGAAGGGTCCCAGTACTTC; CDR3: CASSSRTSGFEGSQYF
size: .; D: .; J: TRBJ1-4; V: TRBV3-1; DNA: TGTGCCAGCAGCCAGACAACGGGGGAAAAACTGTTTTTT; CDR3: CASSQTTGEKLFF